The 27 T cell receptor beta chains given below trace back to one sample, sequenced in a study of shared clonotypes between healthy human individuals. The assay was immunoSEQ multiplex PCR, and TCRdb's table has in-frame clones only and misses some. The sample holds roughly 1,500,000 clones, around 98.5% seen once. Sequencing input: naive CD4+ T cells sorted from blood. Subset specified: CD45RA+ positively selected. The receptor source for this set is a young man in good health.

V gene TRBV6-6 combines with J gene TRBJ2-1; D might be TRBD2 (6 bases). This CDR3 contains 16 residues. Germline CDR1 MNHNY, CDR2 SVGAGI (reference sequence). The V end was cut by 0 bases, the J end by 6 bases, with 15 bases between. CDR3 DNA: TGTGCCAGCAGTTACTCCCCAGCGGAGGGCGGCAATGAGCAGTTCTTC. As protein: CASSYSPAEGGNEQFF.

As for this clone: Other DNA sequences in the same sample also yield this CDR3. The chain recombines TRBV28 with TRBJ2-7; D is uncertain. The germline V gene has CDR1 MDHEN and CDR2 SYDVKM. Trimming pared 3 bases from V and 1 base from J, leaving 7 bases between. The CDR3 has 13 amino acids. Here the CDR3 reads CASSLGRSYEQYF. As DNA, the CDR3 is TGTGCCAGCAGTTTGGGTCGGTCCTACGAGCAGTACTTC.

The chain is built from TRBV7-9 and TRBJ2-5, with 7 bases aligning to TRBD1. Trimming at V came to 5 bases and at J to 5 bases, leaving 8 bases not matched to a gene. This CDR3 comprises 14 residues. Germline V gives CDR1 SEHNR, CDR2 FQNEAQ (reference sequence). As DNA, the CDR3 is TGTGCCAGCAGCGTGGGACAGACAGCGGAGACCCAGTACTTC. Its translation: CASSVGQTAETQYF.

The V and J genes are TRBV28 and TRBJ1-2; 7 bases map to TRBD1. The V gene end was trimmed by 6 bases and the J gene end by 0 bases; junction bases not matched to a gene: 7. CDR3 length: 15 amino acids. Per germline, CDR1 MDHEN and CDR2 SYDVKM. CDR3 sequence: CASRGGTATNYGYTF. DNA for the CDR3: TGTGCCAGCAGGGGGGGGACAGCAACTAACTATGGCTACACCTTC.

The chain has TRBV5-1 and TRBJ2-5; TRBD1 aligns across 8 bases. Germline values: CDR1 SGHRS, CDR2 YFSETQ. Germline trimming cut 7 bases from V and 3 bases from J; bases unmatched to any gene: 11. The CDR3 length is 15 residues. For the CDR3, the DNA is TGCGCCAGCCGGACGCGGGGACAGGAGAAAGAGACCCAGTACTTC. The encoded protein is CASRTRGQEKETQYF.

The chain is built from TRBV7-2 and TRBJ2-7; 12 positions match TRBD2. The CDR3 runs 17 residues. With 5 bases clipped from V and 0 bases from J, the junction kept 8 bases outside the gene matches. Germline-derived CDR1 and CDR2 are SGHTA and FQGNSA. The CDR3 DNA follows: TGTGCCAGCAGCCCTGGACTAGCGGGACCCAGCTCCTACGAGCAGTACTTC. Amino acid sequence: CASSPGLAGPSSYEQYF.

This chain connects TRBV5-1 to TRBJ2-7; D assignment may be TRBD1 or TRBD2 (5 bases each). CDR3 length equals 14 residues. Germline CDR1 reads SGHRS; CDR2 reads YFSETQ. V was shortened by 4 bases and J by 2 bases, with 13 bases between the two germline ends. CDR3 residues: CASSLGTQPYEQYF. The DNA for the CDR3 is TGCGCCAGCAGCCTCGGGACGCAGCCCTACGAGCAGTACTTC. Using reference TRBV5-1 and TRBJ2-7 for the parts outside the CDR3, the full variable domain is KAGVTQTPRYLIKTRGQQVTLSCSPISGHRSVSWYQQTPGQGLQFLFEYFSETQRNKGNFPGRFSGRQFSNSRSEMNVSTLELGDSALYLCASSLGTQPYEQYFGPGTRLTVT.

The CDR3 sequence is CASSLGQRDTEAFF. CDR3 DNA sequence: TGTGCCAGCAGCTTGGGACAGAGGGACACTGAAGCTTTCTTT. This rearrangement joins TRBV7-3 to TRBJ1-1, with 7 bases lining up with TRBD1. V was clipped by 3 bases and J by 3 bases; unmatched bases: 4. The length of the CDR3 is 14 residues. Germline lookup yields CDR1 SGHTA and CDR2 FQGTGA. Full variable domain (rest looked up from reference TRBV7-3 and TRBJ1-1): GAGVSQTPSNKVTEKGKYVELRCDPISGHTALYWYRQSLGQGPEFLIYFQGTGAADDSGLPNDRFFAVRPEGSVSTLKIQRTERGDSAVYLCASSLGQRDTEAFFGQGTRLTVV.

The chain is built from TRBV11-3 and TRBJ2-1; 7 positions match TRBD2. Losses at the gene ends were 5 bases for V and 3 bases for J; bases not matched to a gene: 1. CDR3 length: 13 residues. CDR1 is SGHNT and CDR2 is YENEEA in the germline V gene. The CDR3 sequence: CASSGGVYNEQFF. The CDR3 coding sequence is TGTGCCAGCAGCGGGGGGGTCTACAATGAGCAGTTCTTC.

The chain carries TRBV5-1 and TRBJ1-5; a possible D gene is TRBD1 (5 bases). Germline V gives CDR1 SGHRS, CDR2 YFSETQ. V gave up 0 bases and J gave up 5 bases, with 12 bases separating them. CDR3 size: 15 residues. The CDR3 DNA follows: TGCGCCAGCAGCTTGGGGGACGCAGGCGATCAGCCCCAGCATTTT. Protein product: CASSLGDAGDQPQHF. Looking up the rest from reference TRBV5-1 and TRBJ1-5 gives the full variable domain: KAGVTQTPRYLIKTRGQQVTLSCSPISGHRSVSWYQQTPGQGLQFLFEYFSETQRNKGNFPGRFSGRQFSNSRSEMNVSTLELGDSALYLCASSLGDAGDQPQHFGDGTRLSIL.

A note on this clone: Germline and junction disagree at one end, which may indicate a read error. This rearrangement joins TRBV2 to TRBJ1-4; D is uncertain. This CDR3 region has 13 residues. Germline V gene lookup returns CDR1 SNHLY and CDR2 FYNNEI. As DNA, the CDR3 is TGTGCCAGCAGTGAAGCGTCCAACAGAGCTTTGTGTTTT. Protein sequence: CASSEASNRALCF.

V is TRBV5-1 and J is TRBJ2-7; D may be TRBD1 (6 bases). Germline CDR1 and CDR2: SGHRS and YFSETQ. The CDR3 has 13 amino acids. V shed 5 bases and J shed 0 bases, with 9 bases lying between them. CDR3 sequence: CASRRTDSYEQYF. CDR3 in DNA: TGCGCCAGCAGGCGGACAGACTCCTACGAGCAGTACTTC.

Points on this clone: Other DNA variants within this sample encode the same CDR3. This chain uses TRBV18 with TRBJ2-5; either TRBD1 or TRBD2 may supply D (5 bases each). Germline lookup yields CDR1 KGHSH and CDR2 LQKENI. This CDR3 is built from 14 residues. Trimming took 3 bases from V and 2 from J, leaving 10 bases between them. In DNA form, the CDR3 reads TGTGCCAGCTCACCTCTCGGGGCACAAGAGACCCAGTACTTC. This codes for CASSPLGAQETQYF.

This chain joins TRBV7-2 and TRBJ2-3; 9 positions agree with TRBD2. The V and J ends lost 5 bases and 4 bases, in that order; junction bases with no gene match: 10. This CDR3 spans 16 amino acids. Germline V gene lookup returns CDR1 SGHTA and CDR2 FQGNSA. The CDR3 DNA is TGTGCCAGCAGCCGCGCCGCGACTAGCGGAGCAGATACGCAGTATTTT. Protein product: CASSRAATSGADTQYF.

This chain joins TRBV7-8 and TRBJ1-1, with a possible D match to TRBD1 (5 bases). This CDR3 spans 15 amino acids. Looked up from germline, CDR1 is SGHVS and CDR2 is FQNEAQ. The V gene lost 1 base and the J gene lost 5 bases, with 14 bases spanning the gap. CDR3 sequence (DNA): TGTGCCAGCAGCTTAGTTCCAAGGGGTGATACTGAAGCTTTCTTT. It is translated as CASSLVPRGDTEAFF.

In DNA form, the CDR3 reads TGTGCCACCAAACTGACTAGCGGAGGCAATGAGCAGTTCTTC. As protein: CATKLTSGGNEQFF. V gene TRBV7-3 combines with J gene TRBJ2-1; 9 bases fit TRBD2. With V trimmed by 10 bases and J by 6 bases, 10 bases remained unmatched. This CDR3 comprises 14 residues. CDR1 and CDR2 (germline): SGHTA, FQGTGA.

This clone was found once. The DNA for the CDR3 is TGTGCCAGCAGCCCGCCGTGGACAGGGGGCCCCCAAGAGACCCAGTACTTC. Translation: CASSPPWTGGPQETQYF. The V call is TRBV5-4, the J call TRBJ2-5; 11 nucleotides align to TRBD1. The trim removed 4 bases at V and 1 base at J, leaving 9 bases unmatched. Germline V CDR1 and CDR2: SGHNT, YYREEE (reference sequence). The CDR3 length is 17 residues.

Worth noting for this clone: Additional DNA sequences in this sample encode the identical CDR3. The rearrangement joins TRBV5-1 to TRBJ1-2; D ambiguous. This CDR3 region has 12 residues. Per the germline V gene, CDR1 is SGHRS and CDR2 is YFSETQ. Trimming took 4 bases from V and 5 from J, leaving 9 bases between them. CDR3 sequence: CASSGGDYGYTF. In DNA form, the CDR3 reads TGCGCCAGCAGCGGCGGGGATTATGGCTACACCTTC.

Concerning this clone: This same CDR3 is encoded by further DNA sequences in the sample. The V and J genes are TRBV9 and TRBJ2-3; D ambiguous. V lost 3 bases to trimming and J lost 0 bases, with 8 bases between them. The CDR3 extends over 14 amino acids. Germline CDR1 SGDLS, CDR2 YYNGEE. CDR3 region: CASSAQPSTDTQYF. The CDR3 DNA reads TGTGCCAGCAGCGCCCAACCTAGCACAGATACGCAGTATTTT.

The J gene is TRBJ2-7, the V gene TRBV5-1; weak D call: TRBD1 (5 bases). Germline V CDR1 and CDR2: SGHRS, YFSETQ. The CDR3 spans 14 residues. V was trimmed by 4 bases and J by 2 bases, leaving 13 bases between them. This CDR3 reads CASSQPDSTYEQYF. The CDR3 region has the DNA TGCGCCAGCAGCCAACCTGACAGTACCTACGAGCAGTACTTC. Drawing the rest from reference TRBV5-1 and TRBJ2-7, the complete variable domain is KAGVTQTPRYLIKTRGQQVTLSCSPISGHRSVSWYQQTPGQGLQFLFEYFSETQRNKGNFPGRFSGRQFSNSRSEMNVSTLELGDSALYLCASSQPDSTYEQYFGPGTRLTVT.

V gene TRBV10-3 combines with J gene TRBJ2-7; 8 positions agree with TRBD1. Germline CDR1 reads ENHRY; CDR2 reads SYGVKD. Trimming cost V 5 bases and J 2 bases; bases outside gene matches: 8. The length of the CDR3 is 15 residues. CDR3 protein: CAISINPGQAYEQYF. CDR3 sequence (DNA): TGTGCCATCAGTATTAATCCGGGACAGGCCTACGAGCAGTACTTC.

This chain links TRBV5-6 with TRBJ2-1, with 10 bases matching TRBD2. The CDR3 runs 16 residues. Germline CDR1 and CDR2: SGHDT and YYEEEE. J was trimmed by 4 bases and V by 4 bases; bases with no gene match: 8. CDR3 nucleotide sequence: TGTGCCAGCAGCGAGACGGGACTAGCGATATACAATGAGCAGTTCTTC. This sequence encodes CASSETGLAIYNEQFF.

The chain recombines TRBV4-1 with TRBJ1-1; perhaps TRBD1 as D (6 bases). Germline V CDR1 and CDR2: MGHRA, YSYEKL. The ends were cut back, 0 bases at V and 11 bases at J, with 16 bases in the middle. The CDR3 sequence is 14 residues long. CDR3 sequence (DNA): TGCGCCAGCAGCCAAGAAAGCCAGGGGCGAGTGGCTTTCTTT. It yields the protein CASSQESQGRVAFF.

V is TRBV10-3 and J is TRBJ2-1; 14 nucleotides agree with TRBD2. Germline loops: CDR1 ENHRY, CDR2 SYGVKD. The CDR3 length is 15 residues. Germline trimming cut 4 bases from V and 7 bases from J; bases unmatched to any gene: 3. The CDR3 is CAISGTSGGRNEQFF. The CDR3 coding sequence is TGTGCCATCAGTGGGACTAGCGGGGGGCGAAATGAGCAGTTCTTC.

The V call is TRBV15, the J call TRBJ2-1, with TRBD2 as a possible D gene (5 bases). V lost 6 bases, J lost 0 bases, and 6 bases lay in between. This CDR3 has 13 residues. Germline loops: CDR1 LNHNV, CDR2 YYDKDF (reference sequence). CDR3 bases: TGTGCCACCAGACGGGGCTCCTACAATGAGCAGTTCTTC. Translated, it gives CATRRGSYNEQFF.

V is TRBV5-6 and J is TRBJ2-2; 9 bases align to TRBD2. This CDR3 region has 15 residues. Looked up from germline, CDR1 is SGHDT and CDR2 is YYEEEE. J gave up 4 bases and V 5 bases, and 6 bases lay outside the gene matches. CDR3: CASRVAGAGTGELFF. The CDR3, as DNA: TGTGCCAGCAGGGTAGCGGGAGCGGGCACCGGGGAGCTGTTTTTT.

The rearrangement joins TRBV7-2 to TRBJ2-3; 7 bases agree with TRBD1. The J segment lost 4 bases and the V segment lost 1 base, leaving 5 bases of the junction unmatched. Looked up from germline, CDR1 is SGHTA and CDR2 is FQGNSA. This CDR3 has 15 amino acids. This chain's CDR3 is CASSLGDSPADTQYF. The CDR3 nucleotides are TGTGCCAGCAGCTTAGGGGACAGCCCGGCAGATACGCAGTATTTT.